The 21 T cell receptor beta chains below were found in one sample sequenced in a study of cytomegalovirus exposure and HLA in healthy donors. Only in-frame clones appear in the TCRdb table, and some are missing; sequencing was by immunoSEQ multiplex PCR. The sample holds 100,000 to 130,000 clones, approximately 85% seen once. Sequencing was carried out using PBMCs. These TCRs come from a woman aged 18 to 35 in good health and CMV-seronegative.

CDR3 region: CASSLAILDHLWGQRLTF. In nucleotides, the CDR3 is TGTGCCAGCAGCTTAGCCATCCTCGACCATCTCTGGGGCCAACGTCTGACTTTC. The rearrangement links TRBV7-9 to TRBJ2-6, with a weak D call TRBD1 (5 bases). The V end lost 0 bases, the J end lost 16 bases, and 28 bases lay between the germline ends. Germline V gives CDR1 SEHNR, CDR2 FQNEAQ (reference sequence). This CDR3 contains 18 residues.

CDR3 amino acids: CASSIVRDSNQPQHF. As DNA, the CDR3 is TGTGCCAGTAGTATTGTCAGGGATAGCAATCAGCCCCAGCATTTT. The genes are TRBV19 and TRBJ1-5; possible D gene TRBD1, 5 bases. Germline CDR1 reads LNHDA; CDR2 reads SQIVND (reference sequence). V was cut by 3 bases and J by 0 bases, with 9 bases left in between. The CDR3 contains 15 residues.

J is TRBJ2-3 and V is TRBV20-1, with D uncertain. The CDR3 contains 11 residues. Germline V lookup: CDR1 DFQATT, CDR2 SNEGSKA (reference sequence). The CDR3 sequence is CSIQSTDTQYF. Here the CDR3 DNA reads TGCAGCATACAGAGCACAGATACGCAGTATTTT.

This chain joins TRBV9 and TRBJ2-7, with D possibly being TRBD1 (6 bases). Germline V gives CDR1 SGDLS, CDR2 YYNGEE. V was shortened by 4 bases and J by 3 bases, with 11 bases between the two germline ends. CDR3 length: 13 residues. CDR3 region: CASSPGQIYEQYF. The CDR3 nucleotides read TGTGCCAGCAGCCCGGGACAAATCTACGAGCAGTACTTC. Filled out from reference TRBV9 and TRBJ2-7, the complete variable domain reads DSGVTQTPKHLITATGQRVTLRCSPRSGDLSVYWYQQSLDQGLQFLIQYYNGEERAKGNILERFSAQQFPDLHSELNLSSLELGDSALYFCASSPGQIYEQYFGPGTRLTVT.

The chain links TRBV2 to TRBJ1-2, with 9 positions matching TRBD1. CDR1 and CDR2 from the germline V gene are SNHLY and FYNNEI. The junction had 10 bases not matched to a gene; V was cut back by 9 bases and J by 2 bases. The CDR3 contains 15 residues. CDR3 DNA: TGTGCCAGATCTTCGCCCGGGACAGGGAACTATGGCTACACCTTC. This translates into CARSSPGTGNYGYTF.

This chain joins TRBV18 and TRBJ2-7; D ambiguous. CDR3 size: 13 residues. Trimming took off 0 bases at V and 5 bases at J, with 8 bases between the two ends. The germline gives CDR1 KGHSH, CDR2 LQKENI. The CDR3 DNA reads TGTGCCAGCTCACCACCGAACCGGGACGAGCAGTACTTC. Translated: CASSPPNRDEQYF.

The CDR3 DNA is TGCGCCAGCAGTGGGGGGGCAGCGAGCTCCTACAATGAGCAGTTCTTC. The encoded protein is CASSGGAASSYNEQFF. The chain recombines TRBV5-1 with TRBJ2-1; D is perhaps TRBD2 (7 bases). The CDR3 has 16 amino acids. Trimming cost V 5 bases and J 0 bases, with 15 bases left between them. The germline gives CDR1 SGHRS, CDR2 YFSETQ.

The V gene is TRBV13, the J gene TRBJ2-7; tentative D call: TRBD2 (6 bases). V dropped 6 bases and J dropped 6 bases, with 12 bases sitting between them. In germline, CDR1 is PRHDT, CDR2 FYEKMQ (reference sequence). The CDR3 contains 12 residues. CDR3 nucleotide sequence: TGTGCCAGCAGTCGGGACTTTTCCGAGCAGTACTTC. It codes for CASSRDFSEQYF. Filled out from reference TRBV13 and TRBJ2-7, the complete variable domain reads AAGVIQSPRHLIKEKRETATLKCYPIPRHDTVYWYQQGPGQDPQFLISFYEKMQSDKGSIPDRFSAQQFSDYHSELNMSSLELGDSALYFCASSRDFSEQYFGPGTRLTVT.

The gene calls are TRBV27 and TRBJ2-7, with TRBD2 matching 10 bases. The CDR3 has 15 residues. CDR1 is MNHEY and CDR2 is SMNVEV in the germline V gene (reference sequence). V dropped 6 bases and J dropped 3; count of bases not matched to a gene: 8. CDR3 in amino acids: CASRKSGGAFYEQYF. In DNA, the CDR3 is TGTGCCAGCAGAAAAAGCGGGGGGGCCTTCTACGAGCAGTACTTC.

The V gene is TRBV5-4, the J gene TRBJ2-1, with 8 bases identical to TRBD1. Trimming cost V 2 bases and J 6 bases; bases outside gene matches: 10. Germline V gene lookup returns CDR1 SGHNT and CDR2 YYREEE (reference sequence). This CDR3 spans 16 amino acids. The CDR3 reads CASSFAGTGVFNEQFF. In DNA form, the CDR3 reads TGTGCCAGCAGCTTCGCTGGGACAGGCGTCTTCAATGAGCAGTTCTTC.

The chain carries TRBV9 and TRBJ2-3; the D gene is possibly TRBD1 (6 bases). V was shortened by 2 bases and J by 1 base, with 8 bases between the two germline ends. CDR1 is SGDLS and CDR2 is YYNGEE in the germline V gene. The CDR3 loop spans 14 amino acids. DNA of the CDR3: TGTGCCAGCAGCGTCTCAGGGGGCACAGATACGCAGTATTTT. The encoded protein is CASSVSGGTDTQYF.

A single count supports this clone. The chain couples TRBV7-8 to TRBJ2-4, with a weak D call TRBD2 (6 bases). With 11 bases removed from V and 0 bases from J, the gap between germline ends came to 8 bases. From germline, CDR1 is SGHVS and CDR2 FQNEAQ. The CDR3 runs to 12 residues. DNA for the CDR3: TGTGCCGTGGAGGGAGCCAAAAACATTCAGTACTTC. The encoded protein is CAVEGAKNIQYF.

The gene calls are TRBV27 and TRBJ1-5, with D tentatively TRBD1 (5 bases). CDR1 is MNHEY, CDR2 SMNVEV, per germline (reference sequence). The CDR3 runs to 14 residues. V was pared by 0 bases and J by 3 bases, with 6 bases between. The CDR3 DNA sequence: TGTGCCAGCAGTTTATCAGGGGTCAATCAGCCCCAGCATTTT. Translating it yields CASSLSGVNQPQHF.

CDR3: CASSLKPDWLAKNIQYF. The CDR3 bases are TGTGCCAGCAGCTTAAAACCGGACTGGCTAGCCAAAAACATTCAGTACTTC. This sequence joins TRBV5-6 and TRBJ2-4; D may be TRBD2 (5 bases). The length of the CDR3 is 17 residues. The V end was cut by 2 bases, the J end by 0 bases, with 15 bases between. Germline loops: CDR1 SGHDT, CDR2 YYEEEE.

The chain is built from TRBV7-8 and TRBJ2-1; TRBD2 matches at 8 bases. V lost 5 bases to trimming and J lost 5 bases; unmatched junction nucleotides: 2. The CDR3 is 13 residues long. CDR1 SGHVS and CDR2 FQNEAQ come from the germline V gene. CDR3 amino acids: CASSRGGDNEQFF. The CDR3 DNA reads TGTGCCAGCAGCCGGGGGGGCGACAATGAGCAGTTCTTC.

This clone has only a few counts. The genes are TRBV5-5 and TRBJ2-3; a possible D gene is TRBD1 (6 bases). Germline assignment: CDR1 SGHKS and CDR2 YYEKEE (reference sequence). Trimming stripped 3 bases from V and 3 bases from J, with 8 bases between. The CDR3 runs 13 residues. The CDR3 loop reads CASSYQGTDTQYF. DNA of the CDR3: TGTGCCAGCAGCTACCAGGGGACAGATACGCAGTATTTT.

The V gene is TRBV27, the J gene TRBJ2-5, with D perhaps TRBD2 (6 bases). The ends were cut back, 3 bases at V and 2 bases at J, with 10 bases in the middle. Germline V gene sequence: CDR1 MNHEY, CDR2 SMNVEV (reference sequence). This CDR3 comprises 14 residues. Written as DNA, the CDR3 is TGTGCCAGCAGTTTGCGGCGGGGACAAGAGACCCAGTACTTC. It codes for CASSLRRGQETQYF.

J is TRBJ1-6 and V is TRBV10-3; D is ambiguous. From germline, CDR1 is ENHRY and CDR2 SYGVKD. V lost 10 bases to trimming and J lost 0 bases, with 10 bases between them. The CDR3 covers 14 residues. Here the CDR3 DNA reads TGTGCCACCCAGGATAGCTCCTATAATTCACCCCTCCACTTT. Amino acid sequence: CATQDSSYNSPLHF.

V gene TRBV11-2 combines with J gene TRBJ1-2; 7 bases map to TRBD1. The ends lost 1 base at V and 0 bases at J; junction bases unmatched: 8. Germline-derived CDR1 and CDR2 are SGHAT and FQNNGV. The CDR3 extends over 17 amino acids. CDR3 amino acids: CASSLGPTGPTNYGYTF. The CDR3 DNA is TGTGCCAGCAGCTTAGGGCCGACAGGGCCCACTAACTATGGCTACACCTTC.

This sequence joins TRBV6-5 and TRBJ1-5; 7 bases agree with TRBD1. CDR3 length: 14 residues. Trimming cost V 6 bases and J 6 bases; bases outside gene matches: 8. CDR1 MNHEY and CDR2 SVGAGI come from the germline V gene. The CDR3 DNA follows: TGTGCCAGCAGCGAAGACAGGGTAACTCAGCCCCAGCATTTT. Translating it yields CASSEDRVTQPQHF.

The chain recombines TRBV27 with TRBJ1-5; no firm D call. Germline CDR1 reads MNHEY; CDR2 reads SMNVEV (reference sequence). This CDR3 comprises 13 residues. Trimming left V 5 bases short and J 4 bases short, with 9 bases between. The CDR3 is CASSAQVNQPQHF. For the CDR3, the DNA is TGTGCCAGCAGTGCGCAGGTGAATCAGCCCCAGCATTTT.